A selection of T cell receptor beta chains follows, all from one sample in a study of blood T cell repertoires in COVID-19. The protocol was immunoSEQ multiplex PCR, while the TCRdb copy is restricted to in-frame clones and leaves out a portion. This sample carries about 120,000 clones, 85% to 90% of them seen once, and the ten largest clones take more than 2%. Sequenced sample: peripheral blood. The receptor source for this set is a woman between 45 and 65 years old with acute or convalescent COVID-19. Each CDR3 is given with its conserved first and last residue. The D gene is left open where the match is weak. Clone size is given for some rows only: seen once, a few or many times, or a class if the clone is expanded.

clone size: .
D gene: TRBD1
V gene: TRBV18
J gene: TRBJ1-2
CDR3 DNA: TGTGCCAGCTCACCTACCTGGGCAGGGGGCGACTATGGCTACACCTTC
CDR3 protein: CASSPTWAGGDYGYTF

clone size: .
D gene: TRBD2
V gene: TRBV7-3
J gene: TRBJ2-1
CDR3 DNA: TGTGCCAGCAGCTTAGTAGCGGGGGTCAATGAGCAGTTCTTC
CDR3 protein: CASSLVAGVNEQFF

clone size: few
D gene: .
V gene: TRBV7-9
J gene: TRBJ1-2
CDR3 DNA: TGTGCCAGCAGCCCCGGACGGGGCTATGGCTACACCTTC
CDR3 protein: CASSPGRGYGYTF

clone size: once
D gene: .
V gene: TRBV6-5
J gene: TRBJ1-2
CDR3 DNA: TGTGCCAGCAGTACTTGGGGGGCTAACTATGGCTACACCTTC
CDR3 protein: CASSTWGANYGYTF

clone size: .
D gene: .
V gene: TRBV13
J gene: TRBJ1-3
CDR3 DNA: TGTGCCAGCAGCTTTCCGGGGGACTCTGGAAACACCATATATTTT
CDR3 protein: CASSFPGDSGNTIYF

clone size: .
D gene: .
V gene: TRBV18
J gene: TRBJ2-6
CDR3 DNA: TGTGCCAGCTCACTAACCTCACAGGGAGCTGGGGCCAACGTCCTGACTTTC
CDR3 protein: CASSLTSQGAGANVLTF

clone size: .
D gene: TRBD1
V gene: TRBV7-2
J gene: TRBJ1-4
CDR3 DNA: TGTGCCAGCAGCCCGCAGGACAGGGGTAATGAAAAACTGTTTTTT
CDR3 protein: CASSPQDRGNEKLFF

clone size: .
D gene: TRBD1
V gene: TRBV7-6
J gene: TRBJ1-4
CDR3 DNA: TGTGCCAGCAGCCCACCGGGACAGGGGTTTGAAAAACTGTTTTTT
CDR3 protein: CASSPPGQGFEKLFF

clone size: .
D gene: .
V gene: TRBV2
J gene: TRBJ1-2
CDR3 DNA: TGTGCCAGCAGCCCTGAGTTGCCAGGCATTGGCTACACCTTC
CDR3 protein: CASSPELPGIGYTF

clone size: once
D gene: TRBD2
V gene: TRBV7-2
J gene: TRBJ2-2
CDR3 DNA: TGTGCCAGCAGCATTACTAGCGGGAGTGGCACCGGGGAGCTGTTTTTT
CDR3 protein: CASSITSGSGTGELFF

clone size: .
D gene: .
V gene: TRBV25-1
J gene: TRBJ1-1
CDR3 DNA: TGTGCCAGCAGACCGACACAATTGAACACTGAAGCTTTCTTT
CDR3 protein: CASRPTQLNTEAFF

clone size: few
D gene: TRBD2
V gene: TRBV3-1/TRBV3-2
J gene: TRBJ2-7
CDR3 DNA: TGTGCCAGCAGCCAAGATAAGCGGGAAAACAACGAGCAGTACTTC
CDR3 protein: CASSQDKRENNEQYF

clone size: .
D gene: .
V gene: TRBV19
J gene: TRBJ2-3
CDR3 DNA: TGTGCCAGTAGTATGAGGACTACCCTTTTGGGTAGCACAGATACGCAGTATTTT
CDR3 protein: CASSMRTTLLGSTDTQYF

clone size: once
D gene: TRBD1
V gene: TRBV7-2
J gene: TRBJ2-7
CDR3 DNA: TGTGCCAGCAGCTTAGCCGGGACAGGGACCCACGAGCAGTACTTC
CDR3 protein: CASSLAGTGTHEQYF

clone size: .
D gene: TRBD1
V gene: TRBV9
J gene: TRBJ1-2
CDR3 DNA: TGTGCCAGCAGCGCCTCCGGGACAGCTAACTATGGCTACACCTTC
CDR3 protein: CASSASGTANYGYTF

clone size: .
D gene: .
V gene: TRBV7-8
J gene: TRBJ1-2
CDR3 DNA: TGTGCCAGCAGCTTAAGGCGGAGGGATGGCTACACCTTC
CDR3 protein: CASSLRRRDGYTF

clone size: .
D gene: .
V gene: TRBV12-3/TRBV12-4
J gene: TRBJ1-5
CDR3 DNA: TGTGCCAGCAGTTTCGGGGAGGTCCAGCCCCAGCATTTT
CDR3 protein: CASSFGEVQPQHF

clone size: .
D gene: .
V gene: TRBV30
J gene: TRBJ1-1
CDR3 DNA: TGTGCCTGGAGGGTGATTAGGGGCACTGAAGCTTTCTTT
CDR3 protein: CAWRVIRGTEAFF

clone size: .
D gene: .
V gene: TRBV11-1
J gene: TRBJ1-3
CDR3 DNA: TGTGCCAGCAGCCGCGGCCAGAACTCTGGAAACACCATATATTTT
CDR3 protein: CASSRGQNSGNTIYF

clone size: once
D gene: .
V gene: TRBV7-2
J gene: TRBJ2-1
CDR3 DNA: TGTGCCAGCAGCTTAGTAGGGACTGGGAATGAGCAGTTCTTC
CDR3 protein: CASSLVGTGNEQFF

clone size: .
D gene: .
V gene: TRBV9
J gene: TRBJ2-7
CDR3 DNA: TGTGCCAGCAGCGCGACAGGTTACGAGCAGTACTTC
CDR3 protein: CASSATGYEQYF

clone size: .
D gene: TRBD1
V gene: TRBV25-1
J gene: TRBJ1-3
CDR3 DNA: TGTGCCAGCAGTCTACAGGGGGCTGGAAACACCATATATTTT
CDR3 protein: CASSLQGAGNTIYF

clone size: once
D gene: .
V gene: TRBV7-2
J gene: TRBJ1-4
CDR3 DNA: TGTGCCAGCAGCTCCGTATTTTCAGGGCCTGAAAAACTGTTTTTT
CDR3 protein: CASSSVFSGPEKLFF

clone size: .
D gene: TRBD1
V gene: TRBV12-5
J gene: TRBJ1-2
CDR3 DNA: TGTGCTAGTGGTTTGCCCCTCCCCCGGACAGGAACCTATGGCTACACCTTC
CDR3 protein: CASGLPLPRTGTYGYTF

clone size: .
D gene: TRBD1
V gene: TRBV18
J gene: TRBJ1-1
CDR3 DNA: TGTGCCAGCTCACCACCCGGTACAGGGGGACGGGGAGTATTT
CDR3 protein: CASSPPGTGGRGVF

clone size: .
D gene: TRBD1
V gene: TRBV4-1
J gene: TRBJ1-2
CDR3 DNA: TGCGCCAGCAGCCAAGCAGGGGGCGAGGGCTACACCTTC
CDR3 protein: CASSQAGGEGYTF

clone size: .
D gene: TRBD2
V gene: TRBV7-8
J gene: TRBJ2-1
CDR3 DNA: TGTGCCAGCAGCTCTACTAGCGGGAGAACAAATGAGCAGTTCTTC
CDR3 protein: CASSSTSGRTNEQFF

clone size: .
D gene: TRBD2
V gene: TRBV20-1
J gene: TRBJ2-1
CDR3 DNA: TGCAGTGCTAGTGGACCCTTATTTAGCGGGAGGCCGGATTCGGGCAATGAGCAGTTCTTC
CDR3 protein: CSASGPLFSGRPDSGNEQFF

clone size: .
D gene: TRBD2
V gene: TRBV6-6
J gene: TRBJ2-3
CDR3 DNA: TGTGCCAGCAGTATTAGCGGGAGGACAGATACGCAGTATTTT
CDR3 protein: CASSISGRTDTQYF

clone size: .
D gene: TRBD1
V gene: TRBV6-5
J gene: TRBJ1-5
CDR3 DNA: TGTGCCAGCAGTTCTTCTTACAGGGGGGGGAATCAGCCCCAGCATTTT
CDR3 protein: CASSSSYRGGNQPQHF

clone size: .
D gene: .
V gene: TRBV19
J gene: TRBJ1-5
CDR3 DNA: TGTGCCAGTAGTATGGATCCCCCTCCGGGACTCAATCAGCCCCAGCATTTT
CDR3 protein: CASSMDPPPGLNQPQHF

clone size: .
D gene: .
V gene: TRBV10-2
J gene: TRBJ2-1
CDR3 DNA: TGCGCCAGCTGCGGGGCGACCTCCAATGAGCAGTTCTTC
CDR3 protein: CASCGATSNEQFF

clone size: .
D gene: .
V gene: TRBV30
J gene: TRBJ1-1
CDR3 DNA: TGTGCCTGGAGTAAGACTACGGAAAAGGACACTGAAGCTTTCTTT
CDR3 protein: CAWSKTTEKDTEAFF

clone size: once
D gene: TRBD2
V gene: TRBV7-2
J gene: TRBJ2-7
CDR3 DNA: TGTGCCAGCAGCTTAGCGGGAGGGCCCTACGAGCAGTACTTC
CDR3 protein: CASSLAGGPYEQYF

clone size: few
D gene: .
V gene: TRBV6-2/TRBV6-3
J gene: TRBJ1-1
CDR3 DNA: TGTGCCAGCAGTCCCTGGAGGGCCACTGAAGCTTTCTTT
CDR3 protein: CASSPWRATEAFF

clone size: .
D gene: TRBD2
V gene: TRBV7-9
J gene: TRBJ2-2
CDR3 DNA: TGTGCCAGCAGCTTTAGCGGGCGGCAGAACACCGGGGAGCTGTTTTTT
CDR3 protein: CASSFSGRQNTGELFF

clone size: .
D gene: .
V gene: TRBV30
J gene: TRBJ2-5
CDR3 DNA: TGTGCCTGGAGTGTAGGGAGCCAAGAGACCCAGTACTTC
CDR3 protein: CAWSVGSQETQYF

clone size: .
D gene: .
V gene: TRBV10-1
J gene: TRBJ1-1
CDR3 DNA: TGCGCCAGCAGCGGACAGAAGAGAAGCAAGAACACTGAAGCTTTCTTT
CDR3 protein: CASSGQKRSKNTEAFF

clone size: once
D gene: TRBD1
V gene: TRBV6-4
J gene: TRBJ2-7
CDR3 DNA: TGTGCCAGCACTTACCCAAGGGGACAGGTTAACTCCTACGAGCAGTACTTC
CDR3 protein: CASTYPRGQVNSYEQYF

clone size: .
D gene: TRBD1
V gene: TRBV5-5
J gene: TRBJ2-7
CDR3 DNA: TGTGCCAGCAGCTTGGGAGGGGGCCTAGTCTACGAGCAGTACTTC
CDR3 protein: CASSLGGGLVYEQYF

clone size: once
D gene: .
V gene: TRBV5-1
J gene: TRBJ1-3
CDR3 DNA: TGCGCCAGCAGCTTGGATACAGGGCACACTGGAAACACCATATATTTT
CDR3 protein: CASSLDTGHTGNTIYF

clone size: .
D gene: TRBD2
V gene: TRBV10-3
J gene: TRBJ2-3
CDR3 DNA: TGTGCCGCAGGACCTGGAAGCGGGAGGGGCACAGATACGCAGTATTTT
CDR3 protein: CAAGPGSGRGTDTQYF

clone size: .
D gene: .
V gene: TRBV2
J gene: TRBJ2-2
CDR3 DNA: TGTGCCAGCAGTTATTCCCCTACCGCCGGGGAGCTGTTTTTT
CDR3 protein: CASSYSPTAGELFF

clone size: .
D gene: .
V gene: TRBV12-3/TRBV12-4
J gene: TRBJ1-1
CDR3 DNA: TGTGCCCTACAAGGGGACACTGAAGCTTTCTTT
CDR3 protein: CALQGDTEAFF

clone size: .
D gene: .
V gene: TRBV18
J gene: TRBJ1-6
CDR3 DNA: TGTGCCAGCTCACCAACAGATTATAATTCACCCCTCCACTTT
CDR3 protein: CASSPTDYNSPLHF

clone size: .
D gene: TRBD2
V gene: TRBV18
J gene: TRBJ2-3
CDR3 DNA: TGTGCCAGCTCACCCGGGCCAGCGGGGGATTCAGATACGCAGTATTTT
CDR3 protein: CASSPGPAGDSDTQYF

clone size: .
D gene: .
V gene: TRBV11-2
J gene: TRBJ1-6
CDR3 DNA: TGTGCCAGCAGCTTAGAGGTCAGGGGTAATTCACCCCTCCACTTT
CDR3 protein: CASSLEVRGNSPLHF

clone size: .
D gene: TRBD2
V gene: TRBV3-1/TRBV3-2
J gene: TRBJ2-7
CDR3 DNA: TGTGCCAGCAGCCCCGGGGGCAGCGGGGGGCGTACCTACGAGCAGTACTTC
CDR3 protein: CASSPGGSGGRTYEQYF

clone size: once
D gene: .
V gene: TRBV6-5
J gene: TRBJ1-6
CDR3 DNA: TGTGCCATTTTCAAGGCGGCAGACAATTCACCCCTCCACTTT
CDR3 protein: CAIFKAADNSPLHF

clone size: few
D gene: TRBD2
V gene: TRBV2
J gene: TRBJ2-3
CDR3 DNA: TGTGCCACCACGGTCCTAGCGGGAGCAGATACGCAGTATTTT
CDR3 protein: CATTVLAGADTQYF

clone size: .
D gene: TRBD2
V gene: TRBV10-1
J gene: TRBJ2-5
CDR3 DNA: TGCGCCAGCAGTTCTTGGACTAGCCGGGAGACCCAGTACTTC
CDR3 protein: CASSSWTSRETQYF

clone size: .
D gene: .
V gene: TRBV6-2/TRBV6-3
J gene: TRBJ1-5
CDR3 DNA: TGTGCCAGCAGTTACGGGCAGGGGATGCATCAGCCCCAGCATTTT
CDR3 protein: CASSYGQGMHQPQHF

clone size: .
D gene: TRBD1
V gene: TRBV7-2
J gene: TRBJ1-4
CDR3 DNA: TGTGCCAGCAGCCTCACAGGGGGCGCTGAAAAACTGTTTTTT
CDR3 protein: CASSLTGGAEKLFF

clone size: .
D gene: TRBD1
V gene: TRBV7-3
J gene: TRBJ1-1
CDR3 DNA: TGTGCCAGCAGCCGCGACAGGGGTGGGGTTGCTTTCTTT
CDR3 protein: CASSRDRGGVAFF

clone size: .
D gene: TRBD1
V gene: TRBV13
J gene: TRBJ2-1
CDR3 DNA: TGTGCCAGCAGCTTTCGCCGGGACAGGGAACCCAATGAGCAGTTCTTC
CDR3 protein: CASSFRRDREPNEQFF